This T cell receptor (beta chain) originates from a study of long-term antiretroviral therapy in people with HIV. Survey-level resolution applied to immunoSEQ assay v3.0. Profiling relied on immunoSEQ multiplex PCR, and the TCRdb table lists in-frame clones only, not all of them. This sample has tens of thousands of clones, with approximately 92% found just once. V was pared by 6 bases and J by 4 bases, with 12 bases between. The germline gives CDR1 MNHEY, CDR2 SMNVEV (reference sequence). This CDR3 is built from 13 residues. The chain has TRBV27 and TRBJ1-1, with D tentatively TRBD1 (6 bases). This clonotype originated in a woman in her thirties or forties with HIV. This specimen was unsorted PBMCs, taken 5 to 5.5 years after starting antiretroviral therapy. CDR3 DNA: TGTGCCAGCAGGACGAGGGGGGCCACTGAAGCTTTCTTT. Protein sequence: CASRTRGATEAFF.